This T cell receptor beta chain is from a study of T cell responses to AZD1222 COVID-19 vaccine. The CDR3 runs to 17 residues. V lost 2 bases and J 0 bases, leaving 15 bases between the germline ends. Germline CDR1 SGHTA, CDR2 FQGNSA. Assay: immunoSEQ multiplex PCR; the TCRdb copy retains only in-frame clones and omits some. This sample has fewer than 200,000 clones; approximately 86% occur once, and the top ten carry more than 9%. The sequence came from an adult who received the AZD1222 COVID-19 vaccine. The J gene is TRBJ2-3, the V gene TRBV7-2; tentatively, D is TRBD2 (5 bases). The sequencing here drew on peripheral blood, taken 28 days after the second AZD1222 dose. CDR3: CASSLNGFGGSTDTQYF. The CDR3 bases are TGTGCCAGCAGCTTAAATGGGTTCGGCGGGAGCACAGATACGCAGTATTTT.